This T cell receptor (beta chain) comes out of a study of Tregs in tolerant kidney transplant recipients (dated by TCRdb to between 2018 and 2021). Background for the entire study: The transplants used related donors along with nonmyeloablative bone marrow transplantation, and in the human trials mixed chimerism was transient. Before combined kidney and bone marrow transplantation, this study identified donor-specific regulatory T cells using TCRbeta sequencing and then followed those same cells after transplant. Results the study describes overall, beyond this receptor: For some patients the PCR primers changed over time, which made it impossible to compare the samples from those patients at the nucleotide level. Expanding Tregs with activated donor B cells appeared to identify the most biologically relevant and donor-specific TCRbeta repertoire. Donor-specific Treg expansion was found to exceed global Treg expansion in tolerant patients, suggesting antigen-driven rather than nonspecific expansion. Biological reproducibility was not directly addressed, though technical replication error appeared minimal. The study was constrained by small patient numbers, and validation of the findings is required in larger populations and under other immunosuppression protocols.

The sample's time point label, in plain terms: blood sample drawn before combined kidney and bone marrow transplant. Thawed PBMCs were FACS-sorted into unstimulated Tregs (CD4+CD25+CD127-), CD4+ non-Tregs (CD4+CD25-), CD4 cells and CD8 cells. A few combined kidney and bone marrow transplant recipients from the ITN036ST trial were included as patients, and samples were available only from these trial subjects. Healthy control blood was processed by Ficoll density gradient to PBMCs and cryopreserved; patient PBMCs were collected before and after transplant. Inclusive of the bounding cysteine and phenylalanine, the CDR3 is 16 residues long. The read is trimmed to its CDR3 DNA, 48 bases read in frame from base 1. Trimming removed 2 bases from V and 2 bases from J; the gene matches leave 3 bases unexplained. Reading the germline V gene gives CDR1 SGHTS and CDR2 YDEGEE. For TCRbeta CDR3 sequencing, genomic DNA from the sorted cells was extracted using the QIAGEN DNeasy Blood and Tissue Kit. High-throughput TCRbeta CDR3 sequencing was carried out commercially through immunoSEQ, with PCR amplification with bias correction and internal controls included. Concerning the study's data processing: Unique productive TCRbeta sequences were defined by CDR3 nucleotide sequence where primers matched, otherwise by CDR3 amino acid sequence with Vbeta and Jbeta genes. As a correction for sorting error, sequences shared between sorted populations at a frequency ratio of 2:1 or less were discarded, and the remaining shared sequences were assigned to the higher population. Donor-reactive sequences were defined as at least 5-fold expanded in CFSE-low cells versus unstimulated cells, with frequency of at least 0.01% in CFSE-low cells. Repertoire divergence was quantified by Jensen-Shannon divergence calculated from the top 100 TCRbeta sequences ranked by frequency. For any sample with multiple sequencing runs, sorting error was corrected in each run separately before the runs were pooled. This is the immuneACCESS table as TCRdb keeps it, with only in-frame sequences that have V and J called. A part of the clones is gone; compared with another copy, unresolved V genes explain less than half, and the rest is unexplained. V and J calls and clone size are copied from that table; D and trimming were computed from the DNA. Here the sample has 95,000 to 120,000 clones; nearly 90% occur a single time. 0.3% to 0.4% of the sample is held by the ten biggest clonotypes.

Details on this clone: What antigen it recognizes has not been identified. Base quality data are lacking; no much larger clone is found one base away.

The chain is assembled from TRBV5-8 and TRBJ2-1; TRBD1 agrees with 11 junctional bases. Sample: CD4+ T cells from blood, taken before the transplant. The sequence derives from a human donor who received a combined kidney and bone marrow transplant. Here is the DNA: TGTGCCAGCAGCTTACCGGGACAGGGGGCCTACAATGAGCAGTTCTTC. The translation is CASSLPGQGAYNEQFF.